These 16 T cell receptor beta chains originate from one sample sequenced in a study of spatial heterogeneity in lung cancer. The antigens these receptors bind are not known. The time point was: sample taken at primary tumor resection. Each CDR3 protein gets one entry after TCRdb re-called the 5' RACE reads with MiXCR. The sample comprises 18,000 or so distinct CDR3 sequences, roughly 5.8% of which are singletons, and under 13% rests with the top ten. Study conclusions and caveats: Tumor mutation counts were tracked by expanded intratumoral alpha and beta TCR counts.

The input for sequencing was lung tumor tissue, taken at surgery. The origin of the receptors is a female donor with early-stage non-small cell lung cancer.

By share, this clonotype counts as medium-sized. Being off target in a library aimed at alpha chains, this beta chain has a size of little meaning. This chain uses TRBV29-1 with TRBJ2-7; TRBD1 matches at 7 bases. Trimming removed 8 bases from V and 2 bases from J; junction bases left unmatched: 12. This CDR3 spans 14 amino acids. Germline V gene data show CDR1 as SQVTM and CDR2 as ANQGSEA. CDR3 in DNA: TGCAGCCACTTATCCGGGACAGCCGCCTACGAGCAGTACTTC. Its protein product is CSHLSGTAAYEQYF.

This clonotype is termed medium-sized. Since the library was made to target alpha chains, this beta chain is a stray read and its abundance is not meaningful. The V call is TRBV10-3, the J call TRBJ2-5, with D maybe TRBD1 (6 bases). V was shortened by 9 bases and J by 5 bases, with 13 bases between the two germline ends. Germline V gene sequence: CDR1 ENHRY, CDR2 SYGVKD. The CDR3 loop spans 12 amino acids. CDR3 nucleotide sequence: TGTGCCATGGGACACGCCAAGGAGACCCAGTACTTC. This codes for CAMGHAKETQYF.

As regards this clonotype: The library was built for alpha chains, so this beta chain is an off-target read and its size means little. The chain joins TRBV5-1 to TRBJ2-2; 9 bases are shared with TRBD1. Looked up from germline, CDR1 is SGHRS and CDR2 is YFSETQ. CDR3 length: 15 amino acids. V dropped 3 bases and J dropped 4; count of bases not matched to a gene: 4. CDR3 sequence reads: CASSWGTGPTGELFF. CDR3 bases: TGCGCCAGCAGCTGGGGGACAGGGCCCACCGGGGAGCTGTTTTTT. Combining the CDR3 with reference TRBV5-1 and TRBJ2-2 gives the whole variable domain KAGVTQTPRYLIKTRGQQVTLSCSPISGHRSVSWYQQTPGQGLQFLFEYFSETQRNKGNFPGRFSGRQFSNSRSEMNVSTLELGDSALYLCASSWGTGPTGELFFGEGSRLTVL.

This clonotype showed up many times. This beta chain is a stray sequence in a library constructed for alpha chains; its clone size is not meaningful. For the CDR3, the DNA is TGTGCCAGCAGCTTAACCTCAGCTGACGAAGCTTTCTTT. It codes for CASSLTSADEAFF. The V and J genes are TRBV7-9 and TRBJ1-1; D ambiguous. CDR3 length: 13 residues. Germline lookup yields CDR1 SEHNR and CDR2 FQNEAQ (reference sequence). V lost 2 bases, J lost 8 bases, and 12 bases lay in between.

As for this clonotype: This beta chain is a stray sequence in a library constructed for alpha chains; its clone size is not meaningful. The chain joins TRBV10-3 to TRBJ2-2; 12 bases map to TRBD2. The germline V gene has CDR1 ENHRY and CDR2 SYGVKD. This CDR3 is 16 amino acids long. Losses at the gene ends were 3 bases for V and 5 bases for J; bases not matched to a gene: 4. The CDR3 spells CAISDLTSGSTGELFF. The CDR3 DNA follows: TGTGCCATCAGTGACTTGACTAGCGGGAGTACCGGGGAGCTGTTTTTT.

This clonotype was recorded at least ten times. As an off-target read in a library built for alpha chains, this beta chain has a frequency of little significance. The chain carries TRBV5-5 and TRBJ1-2; D ambiguous. Trimming pared 2 bases from V and 7 bases from J, leaving 18 bases between. The germline V gene encodes CDR1 SGHKS and CDR2 YYEKEE (reference sequence). The CDR3 contains 15 residues. Here the CDR3 DNA reads TGTGCCAGCAGCTTTACGGGTTCCAGGCTGGGTGGCTACACCTTC. This gives the protein CASSFTGSRLGGYTF.

This clonotype occurred many times. Little can be read into the size of this beta chain, an off-target read in a library designed for alpha chains. The chain uses TRBV9 and TRBJ1-4; a weak D match, TRBD1 (5 bases). Germline CDR1 reads SGDLS; CDR2 reads YYNGEE. The V end was cut by 3 bases, the J end by 5 bases, with 14 bases between. This CDR3 spans 15 amino acids. In DNA form, the CDR3 reads TGTGCCAGCAGCGCTTCAGGGAGTGGGAATGAAAAACTGTTTTTT. Protein: CASSASGSGNEKLFF.

This clonotype was seen repeatedly, ten times or more. This beta chain is an unintended read in a library built for alpha chains; its size means little. V is TRBV5-6 and J is TRBJ1-4; no clear D gene. The CDR3 is made up of 13 amino acids. V gave up 0 bases and J gave up 6 bases, with 6 bases separating them. Germline CDR1 and CDR2: SGHDT and YYEEEE. Here the CDR3 reads CASSLDSDEKLFF. The CDR3, as DNA: TGTGCCAGCAGCTTGGACAGTGATGAAAAACTGTTTTTT. Complete variable domain (other parts from reference TRBV5-6 and TRBJ1-4): DAGVTQSPTHLIKTRGQQVTLRCSPKSGHDTVSWYQQALGQGPQFIFQYYEEEERQRGNFPDRFSGHQFPNYSSELNVNALLLGDSALYLCASSLDSDEKLFFGSGTQLSVL.

There are many counts of this clonotype. In a library made to pick up alpha chains, this beta chain is a stray read with a size that means little. In DNA form, the CDR3 reads TGCAGCGTTGTGCTGGGGGCCGTCAATCAGCCCCAGCATTTT. Its protein is CSVVLGAVNQPQHF. The V call is TRBV29-1, the J call TRBJ1-5, with TRBD1 as a possible D gene (6 bases). This CDR3 contains 14 residues. CDR1 and CDR2 (germline): SQVTM, ANQGSEA. V gave up 4 bases and J gave up 3 bases, with 13 bases separating them.

This clonotype appeared many times. This beta chain came through as a stray read in a library set up for alpha chains, and its size says little. This chain uses TRBV5-1 with TRBJ2-5; 7 bases fit TRBD1. Germline CDR1 is SGHRS and CDR2 is YFSETQ. J lost 4 bases, V lost 4 bases, and 13 bases had no gene match. This CDR3 is built from 16 residues. Here the CDR3 reads CASSRNPRGQRETQYF. The CDR3 nucleotides read TGCGCCAGCAGCAGGAACCCTCGGGGACAGAGAGAGACCCAGTACTTC.

This clonotype was seen only a few times. This beta chain represents an off-target read in a library built for alpha chains; its size is of limited meaning. The chain recombines TRBV19 with TRBJ2-1; 10 bases line up with TRBD2. Trimming took 4 bases from V and 4 from J; bases not matched to a gene: 13. The CDR3 runs to 18 residues. The V gene's germline CDR1 is LNHDA and CDR2 SQIVND (reference sequence). The CDR3 sequence: CASSTRATSGVGYNEQFF. DNA of the CDR3: TGTGCCAGTAGTACGAGGGCTACTAGCGGGGTTGGGTACAATGAGCAGTTCTTC.

This clonotype has a count of ten or more. A library made for alpha chains picked up this beta chain off target, so its size means little. This chain joins TRBV20-1 and TRBJ2-2; 8 bases line up with TRBD1. The CDR3 length is 17 residues. Trimming took 0 bases from V and 3 from J; bases not matched to a gene: 9. From germline, CDR1 is DFQATT and CDR2 SNEGSKA (reference sequence). Here the CDR3 reads CSARDLGGQGDTGELFF. The CDR3, as DNA: TGCAGTGCTAGAGATTTAGGAGGACAGGGCGACACCGGGGAGCTGTTTTTT.

Notes on this clonotype: This beta chain is a stray read from a library made for alpha chains; its abundance is not meaningful. The CDR3 region has the DNA TGTGCCAGCAGCTCTCTGACAGGGGGGTTTTCGGAGAACGAGCAGTACTTC. It codes for CASSSLTGGFSENEQYF. The chain has TRBV7-9 and TRBJ2-7, with 9 nucleotides matching TRBD1. Trimming took 4 bases from V and 5 from J; bases not matched to a gene: 15. CDR1 SEHNR and CDR2 FQNEAQ come from the germline V gene (reference sequence). The CDR3 runs to 17 residues.

Relative to its sample, this clonotype is large (0.1 to 1%). A library prepared for alpha chains yielded this beta chain as an off-target read; its size is of little meaning. This chain joins TRBV15 and TRBJ1-1; the D is unclear. Looked up from germline, CDR1 is LNHNV and CDR2 is YYDKDF (reference sequence). This CDR3 is 16 amino acids long. Deletions cut 1 base from V and 0 bases from J, with 12 bases between. CDR3 region: CATSRGLAAMNTEAFF. CDR3 bases: TGTGCCACCAGCAGAGGTCTAGCGGCTATGAACACTGAAGCTTTCTTT.

Only a few counts were recorded for this clonotype. Found in a library prepared for alpha chains, this beta chain is an off-target read, and its abundance has little meaning. The chain is built from TRBV5-6 and TRBJ2-2; 7 bases align to TRBD1. There are 16 residues in the CDR3. CDR1 and CDR2 from the germline V gene are SGHDT and YYEEEE. V shed 6 bases, J shed 0 bases, and the junction held 8 bases outside the gene matches. The CDR3 nucleotides read TGTGCCAGCAACTTCGCCGGGACAGCGAACACCGGGGAGCTGTTTTTT. It specifies CASNFAGTANTGELFF.

This clonotype came up many times. This beta chain represents an off-target read in a library built for alpha chains; its size is of limited meaning. The genes are TRBV6-2 or TRBV6-3 and TRBJ2-6; D unresolved. CDR3 size: 15 residues. Trimming pared 2 bases from V and 4 bases from J, leaving 9 bases between. Germline assignment: CDR1 MNHEY and CDR2 SVGEGT. The CDR3 bases are TGTGCCAGCAGTTACGAAGGATACGGGGCCAACGTCCTGACTTTC. Translating gives CASSYEGYGANVLTF.